Listed here are 5 T cell receptor beta chains from one sample, sequenced in a study of blood T cells in healthy people across ages. Through a sample-barcoded 5' primer and a J-beta primer mix, a second PCR was run for about 7 to 12 cycles. TCRdb fed the 5' RACE reads into MiXCR, producing one record per CDR3 protein. Of about 1.4 million distinct CDR3 sequences in the sample, around 55% were seen once. The source material was blood. These TCRs come from a man aged 18 to 30 in good health.

This clonotype was counted a few times. This rearrangement joins TRBV27 to TRBJ1-1, with a possible D match to TRBD1 (6 bases). This CDR3 is built from 14 residues. CDR1 is MNHEY, CDR2 SMNVEV, per germline (reference sequence). V was shortened by 4 bases and J by 4 bases, with 13 bases between the two germline ends. CDR3 loop: CASSYTGPFTEAFF. DNA of the CDR3: TGTGCCAGCAGTTATACAGGGCCATTCACTGAAGCTTTCTTT.

This clonotype was counted only a few times. This chain links TRBV29-1 with TRBJ2-7, with TRBD2 as a possible D gene (6 bases). The CDR3 covers 13 residues. Germline CDR1 is SQVTM and CDR2 is ANQGSEA. Deletions cut 6 bases from V and 2 bases from J, with 14 bases between. CDR3 protein: CSVGGRQTYEQYF. Written as DNA, the CDR3 is TGCAGCGTCGGAGGGCGGCAAACCTACGAGCAGTACTTC.

V gene TRBV29-1 combines with J gene TRBJ2-1; maybe TRBD1 (6 bases). CDR1 and CDR2 (germline): SQVTM, ANQGSEA. V dropped 7 bases and J dropped 6 bases, with 19 bases sitting between them. The CDR3 loop spans 14 amino acids. CDR3 nucleotide sequence: TGCAGCGGGCAGGGACATGTGGCCTGCAATGAGCAGTTCTTC. This translates into CSGQGHVACNEQFF.

V gene TRBV12-3 or TRBV12-4 combines with J gene TRBJ2-3, with D perhaps assigned TRBD1 or TRBD2 (6 bases each). The germline V and J ends were trimmed by 3 bases and 5 bases, with 21 bases remaining between them. The CDR3 has 17 residues. CDR3 sequence (DNA): TGTGCCAGCAGTTTGGACCCACTAGCCGGGGGCTTAGATACGCAGTATTTT. Translating it yields CASSLDPLAGGLDTQYF.

V gene TRBV20-1 combines with J gene TRBJ2-3; 7 nucleotides align to TRBD2. CDR3 length: 13 residues. Trimming removed 7 bases from V and 7 bases from J; junction bases left unmatched: 11. CDR1 is DFQATT and CDR2 is SNEGSKA in the germline V gene (reference sequence). The CDR3 is CSGARTSKNTQYF. CDR3 coding DNA: TGCAGTGGGGCCCGGACTAGTAAAAATACGCAGTATTTT.